Below, 22 T cell receptor beta chains from the same sample are listed, as sequenced in a study of OX40 agonist ivuxolimab in advanced cancers. TCRdb's copy holds only in-frame clones and misses some; the assay was immunoSEQ multiplex PCR. This table has fewer than 65,000 clones, 90% appearing once. The sequences come from CD4+ or CD8+ T cells sorted from blood, collected in a trial of the OX40 agonist ivuxolimab. The receptors derive from an adult with an advanced solid tumor such as melanoma, head and neck, liver or kidney cancer.

The chain recombines TRBV10-3 with TRBJ2-7; possible D gene TRBD2, 5 bases. CDR3 length: 13 residues. V was clipped by 6 bases and J by 1 base, with 10 bases between them. Germline-derived CDR1 and CDR2 are ENHRY and SYGVKD. CDR3 in amino acids: CAIREAPSYEQYF. DNA of the CDR3: TGTGCCATCAGGGAGGCACCTTCCTACGAGCAGTACTTC.

The chain carries TRBV7-8 and TRBJ2-3; 7 bases match TRBD2. The CDR3 is 16 residues long. Germline V CDR1 and CDR2: SGHVS, FQNEAQ. V lost 5 bases and J lost 4; bases outside the gene matches: 12. CDR3 DNA sequence: TGTGCCAGCAGCCCGCCCGGGACTACGCCACCAGATACGCAGTATTTT. Its translation is CASSPPGTTPPDTQYF.

The gene calls are TRBV28 and TRBJ1-2; 7 positions match TRBD1. The J segment lost 4 bases and the V segment lost 3 bases, leaving 2 bases of the junction unmatched. Germline CDR1 reads MDHEN; CDR2 reads SYDVKM. This CDR3 is built from 13 residues. The CDR3 DNA sequence: TGTGCCAGCAGTTTGGGACAGATCTATGGCTACACCTTC. Translated: CASSLGQIYGYTF.

This chain joins TRBV6-6 and TRBJ1-4; D may be TRBD1 (5 bases). This CDR3 is 14 amino acids long. Germline CDR1 and CDR2: MNHNY and SVGAGI (reference sequence). V gave up 5 bases and J gave up 8 bases, with 15 bases separating them. The CDR3 DNA follows: TGTGCCAGCAGTCCCAGGGTGGCGGGAGAAAAACTGTTTTTT. Protein product: CASSPRVAGEKLFF.

This clone showed up just once. The chain is built from TRBV7-8 and TRBJ2-7; 10 bases align to TRBD1. The CDR3 sequence is 16 residues long. V lost 1 base, J lost 6 bases, and 9 bases stayed unmatched. The germline V gene has CDR1 SGHVS and CDR2 FQNEAQ. CDR3 region: CASSLGGTGAMGEQYF. CDR3 bases: TGTGCCAGCAGCTTAGGGGGGACAGGGGCAATGGGCGAGCAGTACTTC.

The chain joins TRBV7-9 to TRBJ2-1; 10 nucleotides line up with TRBD2. Germline CDR1 is SEHNR and CDR2 is FQNEAQ (reference sequence). V shed 5 bases, J shed 6 bases, and the junction held 10 bases outside the gene matches. This CDR3 is 16 amino acids long. DNA for the CDR3: TGTGCCAGCAGCCCGTCCCCGGGACTAGCGAGCAATGAGCAGTTCTTC. Its translation is CASSPSPGLASNEQFF.

This chain links TRBV6-5 with TRBJ1-1; no clear D gene. This CDR3 has 10 residues. Looked up from germline, CDR1 is MNHEY and CDR2 is SVGAGI. Trimming left V 6 bases short and J 6 bases short, with 5 bases between. Written as DNA, the CDR3 is TGTGCCAGCAGAGGTCCTGAAGCTTTCTTT. Amino acid sequence: CASRGPEAFF.

The rearrangement joins TRBV21-1 to TRBJ2-2; the D call in the table, TRBD2, was not verified against the DNA. TRBV21-1 is a pseudogene locus. The CDR3 length is 17 residues. CDR3 region: CASSPLGGGSNTGELFF. Here the CDR3 DNA reads TGTGCCAGCAGCCCCCTGGGGGGGGGATCGAACACCGGGGAGCTGTTTTTT.

The chain's CDR3 is CASSHPAGNRVEKLFF. The CDR3 coding sequence is TGTGCCAGCAGCCACCCTGCCGGGAATCGGGTTGAAAAACTGTTTTTT. This chain uses TRBV14 with TRBJ1-4; D gene ambiguous. V gave up 3 bases and J gave up 7 bases, with 18 bases separating them. Germline V gene sequence: CDR1 SGHDN, CDR2 FVKESK. The CDR3 totals 16 residues.

In its sample, this clone was seen once. The chain couples TRBV19 to TRBJ2-7; the D call may be TRBD1 or TRBD2 (6 bases each). There are 14 residues in the CDR3. CDR1 is LNHDA and CDR2 is SQIVND in the germline V gene (reference sequence). Trimming took off 6 bases at V and 11 bases at J, with 23 bases between the two ends. The DNA for the CDR3 is TGTGCCAGTAGCCTATCCCTCGGAGGGGGAAGGAAGTACTTC. Translating gives CASSLSLGGGRKYF.

This clone was counted only a few times. The gene calls are TRBV18 and TRBJ1-1; 7 bases fit TRBD1. This CDR3 comprises 15 residues. With V trimmed by 4 bases and J by 4 bases, 9 bases remained unmatched. Per germline, CDR1 KGHSH and CDR2 LQKENI. Written as DNA, the CDR3 is TGTGCCAGCTCACTGTCCCAGGGGGTTGGCACTGAAGCTTTCTTT. Residues: CASSLSQGVGTEAFF.

The rearrangement uses TRBV2 and TRBJ1-1, with D uncertain. Trimming removed 8 bases at V and 0 bases at J, with 13 bases between. Germline values: CDR1 SNHLY, CDR2 FYNNEI. The CDR3 loop spans 14 amino acids. Here the CDR3 reads CASELDGMNTEAFF. The CDR3 coding sequence is TGTGCCAGCGAGCTGGACGGAATGAACACTGAAGCTTTCTTT.

The chain uses TRBV7-2 and TRBJ2-3; D ambiguous. The germline V gene encodes CDR1 SGHTA and CDR2 FQGNSA. The CDR3 runs 13 residues. The ends were cut back, 2 bases at V and 0 bases at J, with 3 bases in the middle. The CDR3 coding sequence is TGTGCCAGCAGCTTATACAGCACAGATACGCAGTATTTT. It codes for CASSLYSTDTQYF. Full variable domain (outside the CDR3, taken from reference TRBV7-2 and TRBJ2-3): GAGVSQSPSNKVTEKGKDVELRCDPISGHTALYWYRQSLGQGLEFLIYFQGNSAPDKSGLPSDRFSAERTGGSVSTLTIQRTQQEDSAVYLCASSLYSTDTQYFGPGTRLTVL.

This sequence joins TRBV4-2 and TRBJ2-1; 7 nucleotides align to TRBD2. Germline-derived CDR1 and CDR2 are LGHNA and YNFKEQ. CDR3 size: 16 residues. J gave up 4 bases and V 0 bases, and 6 bases lay outside the gene matches. The CDR3 coding sequence is TGTGCCAGCAGCCAAGATGTCACAGCGGGGTACAATGAGCAGTTCTTC. It yields the protein CASSQDVTAGYNEQFF.

The rearrangement joins TRBV19 to TRBJ2-5; D is perhaps TRBD1 (6 bases). The end of the DNA aligns better with TRBJ2-7, so the J call may be wrong. There are 13 residues in the CDR3. Germline loops: CDR1 LNHDA, CDR2 SQIVND (reference sequence). CDR3 loop: CASRSDRSYEQYF. For the CDR3, the DNA is TGTGCCAGTAGAAGTGACAGGAGCTACGAGCAGTACTTC.

The CDR3 sequence: CASSLVTGGAGIQYF. In DNA, the CDR3 is TGTGCCAGCAGCTTAGTAACAGGGGGCGCGGGCATTCAGTACTTC. The V and J genes are TRBV7-2 and TRBJ2-4, with 9 bases matching TRBD1. Germline V gene sequence: CDR1 SGHTA, CDR2 FQGNSA. The CDR3 is 15 amino acids. J lost 9 bases, V lost 1 base, and 7 bases had no gene match.

The J gene is TRBJ2-1, the V gene TRBV23-1; tentatively, D is TRBD1 (5 bases). TRBV23-1 qualifies as an ORF whose function is uncertain. This CDR3 is built from 18 residues. With 0 bases removed from V and 2 bases from J, the gap between germline ends came to 17 bases. In nucleotides, the CDR3 is TGCGCCAGCAGTCAATCGGGGAAGGGGAAAAGCCCCTACAATGAGCAGTTCTTC. Protein: CASSQSGKGKSPYNEQFF.

The CDR3 region is CASSQRVPGELFF. The CDR3 DNA follows: TGCGCCAGCAGCCAGAGAGTCCCCGGGGAGCTGTTTTTT. V and J are TRBV5-1 and TRBJ2-2; no clear D gene. Deletions cut 4 bases from V and 6 bases from J, with 10 bases between. The CDR3 loop spans 13 amino acids. Germline V gene data show CDR1 as SGHRS and CDR2 as YFSETQ.

The V call is TRBV11-1, the J call TRBJ2-1; D is tentatively TRBD1 or TRBD2 (5 bases each). This CDR3 is built from 15 residues. Trimming cost V 8 bases and J 4 bases, with 18 bases left between them. Germline CDR1 SGHAT, CDR2 FQDESV (reference sequence). CDR3 bases: TGTGCCAGCGGTCACCGGAGGACACCTTACAATGAGCAGTTCTTC. Translation: CASGHRRTPYNEQFF.

The chain couples TRBV9 to TRBJ2-1; tentatively, D is TRBD1 or TRBD2 (5 bases each). Per the germline V gene, CDR1 is SGDLS and CDR2 is YYNGEE. Trimming removed 3 bases at V and 0 bases at J, with 10 bases between. This CDR3 comprises 15 residues. The chain's CDR3 is CASSAGASSYNEQFF. Here the CDR3 DNA reads TGTGCCAGCAGCGCCGGGGCAAGCTCCTACAATGAGCAGTTCTTC. The whole variable domain, remainder taken from reference TRBV9 and TRBJ2-1, is DSGVTQTPKHLITATGQRVTLRCSPRSGDLSVYWYQQSLDQGLQFLIQYYNGEERAKGNILERFSAQQFPDLHSELNLSSLELGDSALYFCASSAGASSYNEQFFGPGTRLTVL.

The chain links TRBV7-6 to TRBJ1-3; D is undetermined. Per germline, CDR1 SGHVS and CDR2 FNYEAQ. The CDR3 loop spans 15 amino acids. V gave up 5 bases and J gave up 0 bases, with 11 bases separating them. CDR3 in DNA: TGTGCCAGCAGCCTAGGGCCAAACTCTGGAAACACCATATATTTT. As protein: CASSLGPNSGNTIYF.

This clone showed up just a few times. The chain combines TRBV5-1 with TRBJ2-2; 8 bases are a match to TRBD1. The length of the CDR3 is 12 residues. Trimming took 4 bases from V and 16 from J; bases not matched to a gene: 9. Per germline, CDR1 SGHRS and CDR2 YFSETQ. As DNA, the CDR3 is TGCGCCAGCAGCCCCTTGACAGGGGCCCCGTTTTTT. Translation: CASSPLTGAPFF.